The clone carrying this TCR beta chain was seen only a few times. As yet, its antigen is unknown. V lost 5 bases and J lost 4; bases outside the gene matches: 4. The germline gives CDR1 MNHNS, CDR2 SASEGT. The CDR3 length is 15 residues. The entry originates in a study of metastatic and nonmetastatic thyroid tumors. Study-wide findings and caveats: Benign nodules reportedly had significantly lower TCR beta diversity than malignant thyroid tumors in blood and tumor.

Thyroid surgery had not been preceded by any treatment in any patient. With MiXCR, TCRdb reprocessed the PCR reads. The sample lists some 41,000 clones, roughly 27% occurring once. V gene TRBV6-1 combines with J gene TRBJ2-1; TRBD2 agrees at 11 bases. Sample: blood. This TCR was recovered from a male donor with papillary thyroid cancer or a benign thyroid nodule (not recorded which). Some clones in this sample may be carry-over from other donors' samples. CDR3 sequence (DNA): TGTGCCAGCAGTCTAGCGGGAGGCCCGTACAATGAGCAGTTCTTC. Translating gives CASSLAGGPYNEQFF.